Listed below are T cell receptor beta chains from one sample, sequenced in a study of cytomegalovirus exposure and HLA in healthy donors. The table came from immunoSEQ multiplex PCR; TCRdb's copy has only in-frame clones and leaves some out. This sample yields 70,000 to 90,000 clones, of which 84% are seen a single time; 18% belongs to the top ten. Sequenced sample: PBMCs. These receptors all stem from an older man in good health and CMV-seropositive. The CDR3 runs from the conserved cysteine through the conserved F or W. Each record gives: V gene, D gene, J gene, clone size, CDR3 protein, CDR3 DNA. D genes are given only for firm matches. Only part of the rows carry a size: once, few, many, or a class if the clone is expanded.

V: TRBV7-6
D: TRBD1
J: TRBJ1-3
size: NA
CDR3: CASSLGQGALGNTIYF
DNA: TGTGCCAGCAGCTTGGGACAGGGGGCACTTGGAAACACCATATATTTT

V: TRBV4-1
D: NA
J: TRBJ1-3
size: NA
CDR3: CASSQSGQSRSGNTIYF
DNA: TGCGCCAGCAGCCAATCAGGCCAGTCCCGCTCTGGAAACACCATATATTTT

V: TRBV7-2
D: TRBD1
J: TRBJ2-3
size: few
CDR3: CASRQTGGPSTDTQYF
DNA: TGTGCCAGCAGACAAACAGGGGGCCCTAGCACAGATACGCAGTATTTT

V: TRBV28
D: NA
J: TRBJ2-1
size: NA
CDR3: CASSLFEREQFF
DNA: TGTGCCAGCAGTTTATTTGAGCGAGAGCAGTTCTTC

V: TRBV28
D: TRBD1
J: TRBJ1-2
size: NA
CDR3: CASSPGGPNYGYTF
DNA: TGTGCCAGCAGTCCAGGGGGGCCTAACTATGGCTACACCTTC

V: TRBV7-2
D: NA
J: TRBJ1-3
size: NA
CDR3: CASSLGPPGGGNTIYF
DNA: TGTGCCAGCAGCTTAGGACCTCCTGGAGGTGGAAACACCATATATTTT

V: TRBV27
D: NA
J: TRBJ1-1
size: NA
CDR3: CASKQTGLGSAFF
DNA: TGTGCCAGCAAGCAAACAGGCCTAGGATCGGCTTTCTTT

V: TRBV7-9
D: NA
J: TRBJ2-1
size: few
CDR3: CASRKVPGVPYNEQFF
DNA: TGTGCCAGCAGAAAAGTCCCAGGGGTCCCATACAATGAGCAGTTCTTC

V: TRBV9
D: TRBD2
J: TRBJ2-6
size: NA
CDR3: CASSGKTSGSSGANVLTF
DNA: TGTGCCAGCAGCGGAAAGACTAGCGGTTCCTCTGGGGCCAACGTCCTGACTTTC

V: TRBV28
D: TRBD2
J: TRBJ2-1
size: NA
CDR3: CASTFRGLAFREQFF
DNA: TGTGCCAGCACTTTTCGGGGACTAGCGTTTCGGGAGCAGTTCTTC

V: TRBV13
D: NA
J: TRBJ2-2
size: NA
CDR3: CASSLAFGQTGELFF
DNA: TGTGCCAGCAGCTTAGCTTTTGGACAGACCGGGGAGCTGTTTTTT